The text below deals with one TCR beta chain. Its antigen is unknown. This specimen belongs to a study of B cell selection in AIRE deficiency. Trimming cost V 3 bases and J 2 bases, with 7 bases left between them. In germline, CDR1 is KGHSH, CDR2 LQKENI. This CDR3 has 13 residues. Study results and limitations: CDR3s were shorter in shared Treg sequences, reflecting few non-templated nucleotide insertions. With only TCRbeta sequenced, about 37% of shared healthy Treg sequences overlapped Tconv. Of around 3,700 shared Treg TCRbeta sequences, about 30% were healthy-donor-only and just under 9.5% patient-only.

The assay was immunoSEQ multiplex PCR, and TCRdb's table has in-frame clones only and misses some. The sample consists of about 18,000 clones, more than 85% of them appearing once. The regulatory T cell sort gate was CD4+CD25hiCD127low/negative. Unrelated healthy donors provided the controls. Sequencing was done on a sample of CD4+CD25+ Tregs sorted from PBMCs. This rearrangement joins TRBV18 to TRBJ2-5; D might be TRBD1 (5 bases). The sequence was obtained from a human donor in good health. The CDR3 protein is CASSPQGQETQYF. The DNA for the CDR3 is TGTGCCAGCTCACCGCAGGGACAAGAGACCCAGTACTTC.